These 13 T cell receptor beta chains came from one sample sequenced in a study of blood T cells in healthy people across ages. A sample-barcoded 5' primer and a J-beta primer mix were used in a second PCR of about 7 to 12 cycles. TCRdb used MiXCR to reprocess the 5' RACE reads, holding one entry per CDR3 protein. The repertoire holds more than 1,400,000 distinct CDR3 sequences, with roughly 40% as singletons. The specimen was blood. The receptors were sampled from a woman in her late teens or twenties in good health.

This clonotype appeared a few times. The J gene is TRBJ2-1, the V gene TRBV4-2; 8 nucleotides agree with TRBD2. J lost 2 bases, V lost 4 bases, and 7 bases had no gene match. The CDR3 loop spans 16 amino acids. The germline CDR1 and CDR2 sequences are LGHNA and YNFKEQ. CDR3 sequence reads: CASSRGAGDAYNEQFF. CDR3 DNA: TGTGCCAGCAGCCGAGGAGCGGGAGACGCCTACAATGAGCAGTTCTTC.

The rearrangement joins TRBV12-3 or TRBV12-4 to TRBJ2-1, with a tentative D call TRBD1 (6 bases). CDR3 length equals 14 residues. Trimming shortened V by 2 bases and J by 7 bases, and 12 bases separated the two germline ends. The CDR3 DNA reads as TGTGCCAGCAGTTTACAGGGACAACTAAATGAGCAGTTCTTC. This gives the protein CASSLQGQLNEQFF.

This clonotype turned up a few times. The rearrangement uses TRBV2 and TRBJ2-3; the match to TRBD2 covers 10 bases. This CDR3 has 17 residues. The V and J ends lost 10 bases and 3 bases, in that order; junction bases with no gene match: 16. Germline CDR1 and CDR2: SNHLY and FYNNEI. CDR3 sequence: CATFMEASGSRTDTQYF. CDR3 DNA: TGTGCCACCTTTATGGAAGCTAGCGGGAGTCGAACAGATACGCAGTATTTT.

This clonotype was found a few times. The chain couples TRBV6-2 or TRBV6-3 to TRBJ2-2, with D hard to call. CDR3 length: 11 residues. Trimming stripped 7 bases from V and 6 bases from J, with 6 bases between. Germline V gives CDR1 MNHEY, CDR2 SVGEGT. CDR3: CASTRPGELFF. CDR3 bases: TGTGCCAGCACTCGTCCCGGGGAGCTGTTTTTT.

V usage is TRBV28 and J usage is TRBJ1-6; no clear D gene. Germline values: CDR1 MDHEN, CDR2 SYDVKM. This CDR3 has 15 amino acids. V was shortened by 1 base and J by 6 bases, with 10 bases between the two germline ends. The CDR3 bases are TGTGCCAGCAGTTTATCTGGGGTTGGTAATTCACCCCTCCACTTT. Its protein product is CASSLSGVGNSPLHF.

The V call is TRBV29-1, the J call TRBJ2-7, with D tentatively TRBD1 (5 bases). Trimming stripped 5 bases from V and 3 bases from J, with 14 bases between. This CDR3 has 13 residues. Looked up from germline, CDR1 is SQVTM and CDR2 is ANQGSEA. This CDR3 reads CSVQDTCSYEQYF. CDR3 nucleotide sequence: TGCAGCGTTCAGGACACCTGTAGCTACGAGCAGTACTTC.

This clonotype occurred once. This chain links TRBV12-3 or TRBV12-4 with TRBJ2-3; 16 bases are a match to TRBD2. V lost 6 bases, J lost 4 bases, and 13 bases stayed unmatched. CDR3 length: 19 residues. The chain's CDR3 is CASSPPGTSGRDRADTQYF. DNA of the CDR3: TGTGCCAGCAGCCCCCCAGGGACTAGCGGGAGGGATCGAGCAGATACGCAGTATTTT.

The V and J genes are TRBV20-1 and TRBJ2-6, with D maybe TRBD1 (5 bases). Germline values: CDR1 DFQATT, CDR2 SNEGSKA (reference sequence). Deletions cut 5 bases from V and 0 bases from J, with 14 bases between. CDR3 length: 16 amino acids. The CDR3 DNA follows: TGCAGTGCTGTAGGACACGCGATCTCTGGGGCCAACGTCCTGACTTTC. Encoded protein: CSAVGHAISGANVLTF.

CDR3 protein: CASSEQSEYQETQYF. The CDR3 DNA sequence: TGTGCCAGCAGTGAACAGTCTGAGTACCAAGAGACCCAGTACTTC. V usage is TRBV6-1 and J usage is TRBJ2-5, with unresolved D. The CDR3 runs to 15 residues. Germline values: CDR1 MNHNS, CDR2 SASEGT. V was trimmed by 2 bases and J by 0 bases, leaving 10 bases between them.

J is TRBJ1-5 and V is TRBV2, with D possibly TRBD1 on 5 matching bases. The CDR3 runs 14 residues. From germline, CDR1 is SNHLY and CDR2 FYNNEI. Trimming stripped 4 bases from V and 7 bases from J, with 14 bases between. CDR3 loop: CASSVEGTRQPQHF. DNA of the CDR3: TGTGCCAGCAGTGTTGAAGGGACGAGACAGCCCCAGCATTTT. Based on the CDR3 plus reference TRBV2 and TRBJ1-5, the full variable domain is EPEVTQTPSHQVTQMGQEVILRCVPISNHLYFYWYRQILGQKVEFLVSFYNNEISEKSEIFDDQFSVERPDGSNFTLKIRSTKLEDSAMYFCASSVEGTRQPQHFGDGTRLSIL.

This clonotype has just a few counts. The chain has TRBV12-3 or TRBV12-4 and TRBJ1-5; D is unclear. The ends were cut back, 5 bases at V and 1 base at J, with 12 bases in the middle. There are 15 residues in the CDR3. The CDR3 sequence is CASSRPGKSNQPQHF. DNA for the CDR3: TGTGCCAGCAGTCGACCGGGGAAAAGCAATCAGCCCCAGCATTTT.

The table lists this clonotype with a few counts. This chain uses TRBV24-1 with TRBJ2-7, with 7 bases matching TRBD2. Looked up from germline, CDR1 is KGHDR and CDR2 is SFDVKD. The V gene end was trimmed by 9 bases and the J gene end by 0 bases; junction bases not matched to a gene: 10. The CDR3 spans 15 residues. CDR3 region: CATPFGGGSSYEQYF. The CDR3 region has the DNA TGTGCCACCCCGTTCGGCGGGGGAAGCTCCTACGAGCAGTACTTC.

In regard to this clonotype: Compared with germline, one end of the junction differs, possibly owing to a read error. The chain uses TRBV3-1 and TRBJ1-5; no firm D call. Germline values: CDR1 LGHDT, CDR2 YNNKEL (reference sequence). The CDR3 covers 14 residues. Written as DNA, the CDR3 is TGTGTCAGCAGCCGTGTTGGGCTCAATCAGCCCCAGCATTTT. This gives the protein CVSSRVGLNQPQHF.